These 13 T cell receptor beta chains share one sample of origin, sequenced in a study of shared clonotypes between healthy human individuals. Naive CD8 cells, CD45RO-negative and positively selected for CCR7, excluded terminally differentiated effector memory CD45RA+ cells. Libraries were prepared by immunoSEQ multiplex PCR; TCRdb keeps only in-frame clonotypes and omits some of them. The sample holds about 2.1 million clones, 80% to 95% seen once. The sample taken for sequencing was naive CD8+ T cells from PBMCs. The receptors come from a man between 18 and 35 years old in good health. Some clones in this sample may be carry-over from other donors' samples.

This chain joins TRBV28 and TRBJ2-3, with D possibly TRBD2 on 5 matching bases. The CDR3 sequence is 15 residues long. Per the germline V gene, CDR1 is MDHEN and CDR2 is SYDVKM. The germline V and J ends were trimmed by 3 bases and 5 bases, with 15 bases remaining between them. CDR3 nucleotide sequence: TGTGCCAGCAGTTTTATGAGGGATCGCAAAGATACGCAGTATTTT. Translated: CASSFMRDRKDTQYF.

V usage is TRBV28 and J usage is TRBJ2-3, with a possible D match to TRBD2 (6 bases). Deletions cut 2 bases from V and 2 bases from J, with 14 bases between. The CDR3 has 16 residues. Germline V gene sequence: CDR1 MDHEN, CDR2 SYDVKM. Here the CDR3 reads CASSLVGGRATDTQYF. Written as DNA, the CDR3 is TGTGCCAGCAGTTTAGTGGGAGGCCGTGCCACAGATACGCAGTATTTT.

This chain links TRBV4-1 with TRBJ2-5; TRBD2 might be the D (6 bases). Trimming removed 2 bases at V and 4 bases at J, with 20 bases between. Germline CDR1 reads MGHRA; CDR2 reads YSYEKL. The length of the CDR3 is 17 residues. The CDR3 coding sequence is TGCGCCAGCAGCCAACAATTTTCCGGGGGATTGGTAGAGACCCAGTACTTC. It yields the protein CASSQQFSGGLVETQYF.

This sequence joins TRBV9 and TRBJ1-2; tentative D call: TRBD1 (5 bases). The germline V gene has CDR1 SGDLS and CDR2 YYNGEE. Deletions cut 0 bases from V and 6 bases from J, with 18 bases between. The CDR3 is 16 amino acids. The CDR3 coding sequence is TGTGCCAGCAGCGTAGATCTAGCTGGGACCCCTCATGGCTACACCTTC. This translates into CASSVDLAGTPHGYTF.

The chain has TRBV7-9 and TRBJ1-1; D may be TRBD1 (5 bases). Trimming left V 2 bases short and J 1 base short, with 14 bases between. The germline V gene encodes CDR1 SEHNR and CDR2 FQNEAQ (reference sequence). The CDR3 contains 16 residues. This CDR3 is CASSLLRRGTNTEAFF. Written as DNA, the CDR3 is TGTGCCAGCAGCTTACTGAGAAGAGGGACGAACACTGAAGCTTTCTTT.

The chain is built from TRBV7-9 and TRBJ1-4; tentatively, D is TRBD1 (5 bases). V shed 5 bases and J shed 4 bases, with 11 bases lying between them. Germline values: CDR1 SEHNR, CDR2 FQNEAQ (reference sequence). The CDR3 length is 14 residues. The DNA for the CDR3 is TGTGCCAGCAGCGGCCGGGACCTTAATGAAAAACTGTTTTTT. Protein product: CASSGRDLNEKLFF.

Notes on this clone: The sample carries other DNA sequences with the same CDR3. V usage is TRBV27 and J usage is TRBJ2-7, with TRBD2 matching 8 bases. Germline V lookup: CDR1 MNHEY, CDR2 SMNVEV (reference sequence). The trim removed 6 bases at V and 7 bases at J, leaving 5 bases unmatched. This CDR3 contains 12 residues. Here the CDR3 DNA reads TGTGCCAGCAGCCAACGGGGGGGAGAGCAGTACTTC. It specifies CASSQRGGEQYF.

The chain carries TRBV27 and TRBJ1-5, with unresolved D. V was clipped by 2 bases and J by 6 bases, with 8 bases between them. This CDR3 is built from 13 residues. Germline CDR1 reads MNHEY; CDR2 reads SMNVEV (reference sequence). This CDR3 is CASSLSSSQPQHF. The DNA of the CDR3 is TGTGCCAGCAGTTTAAGCTCGTCTCAGCCCCAGCATTTT.

The chain carries TRBV9 and TRBJ2-7, with D unresolved. Trimming shortened V by 3 bases and J by 3 bases, and 16 bases separated the two germline ends. This CDR3 is 15 amino acids long. CDR1 SGDLS and CDR2 YYNGEE come from the germline V gene. Written as DNA, the CDR3 is TGTGCCAGCAGCGCAACAGTGAGACCCGACTACGAGCAGTACTTC. It translates to CASSATVRPDYEQYF. Complete variable domain (other parts from reference TRBV9 and TRBJ2-7): DSGVTQTPKHLITATGQRVTLRCSPRSGDLSVYWYQQSLDQGLQFLIQYYNGEERAKGNILERFSAQQFPDLHSELNLSSLELGDSALYFCASSATVRPDYEQYFGPGTRLTVT.

This clone was counted between two and nine times. The V and J genes are TRBV25-1 and TRBJ1-1, with a tentative D call TRBD1 (6 bases). This CDR3 is built from 15 residues. CDR1 and CDR2 (germline): MGHDK, SYGVNS. V lost 2 bases to trimming and J lost 5 bases, with 15 bases between them. In DNA, the CDR3 is TGTGCCAGCAGTGAAGAAAACGAGGGGGGAACTGAAGCTTTCTTT. Translating gives CASSEENEGGTEAFF.

The rearrangement joins TRBV5-5 to TRBJ2-7, with D possibly TRBD1 on 6 matching bases. V lost 3 bases and J 5 bases, leaving 6 bases between the germline ends. Germline V lookup: CDR1 SGHKS, CDR2 YYEKEE (reference sequence). The CDR3 extends over 11 amino acids. The CDR3 sequence is CASSWTDEQYF. CDR3 DNA sequence: TGTGCCAGCAGCTGGACAGACGAGCAGTACTTC.

The rearrangement joins TRBV5-1 to TRBJ2-3, with D possibly TRBD2 on 5 matching bases. Between the trimmed V and J ends, which lost 4 bases and 0 bases, there was a span of 21 bases. There are 18 residues in the CDR3. Germline CDR1 reads SGHRS; CDR2 reads YFSETQ. As DNA, the CDR3 is TGCGCCAGCAGCAACGCACTCCCAAGCGGTTCTAGCACAGATACGCAGTATTTT. It translates to CASSNALPSGSSTDTQYF. The full variable domain, in which reference TRBV5-1 and TRBJ2-3 provide the parts outside the CDR3, is KAGVTQTPRYLIKTRGQQVTLSCSPISGHRSVSWYQQTPGQGLQFLFEYFSETQRNKGNFPGRFSGRQFSNSRSEMNVSTLELGDSALYLCASSNALPSGSSTDTQYFGPGTRLTVL.

In DNA form, the CDR3 reads TGTGCCAGCGCAAAACTAGCGGATTCCTACGAGCAGTACTTC. Translation gives CASAKLADSYEQYF. The chain combines TRBV7-2 with TRBJ2-7; TRBD2 agrees at 8 bases. V lost 8 bases, J lost 1 base, and 7 bases stayed unmatched. Germline V gene sequence: CDR1 SGHTA, CDR2 FQGNSA. The CDR3 totals 14 residues.